This T cell receptor (beta chain) originates from a study of T-cell reconstitution after alpha-beta-depleted transplantation in children. Unique molecular identifiers were incorporated into the prepared TCRbeta library. In TCRdb, the PCR reads were re-called with MiXCR into one record per CDR3 protein. The table includes 500,000 or so distinct CDR3 sequences, over 9.5% detected once. Germline loops: CDR1 MNHEY, CDR2 SMNVEV (reference sequence). The CDR3 runs to 17 residues. V was pared by 6 bases and J by 0 bases, with 10 bases of the junction left unmatched. This clonotype was detected many times. The TCR comes from a female patient aged 2-9 years who had a stem cell transplant for aplastic anemia, so the T cells may come from the graft donor. The chain is built from TRBV27 and TRBJ2-3; the match to TRBD2 covers 9 bases. The sequencing used PBMCs, mostly from graft donor cells, collected 180 days after TCRalphabeta/CD19-depleted stem cell transplant. CDR3 coding DNA: TGTGCCAGCAGGCCTTTTCGACTAGCGGATAGCACAGATACGCAGTATTTT. Its protein is CASRPFRLADSTDTQYF.